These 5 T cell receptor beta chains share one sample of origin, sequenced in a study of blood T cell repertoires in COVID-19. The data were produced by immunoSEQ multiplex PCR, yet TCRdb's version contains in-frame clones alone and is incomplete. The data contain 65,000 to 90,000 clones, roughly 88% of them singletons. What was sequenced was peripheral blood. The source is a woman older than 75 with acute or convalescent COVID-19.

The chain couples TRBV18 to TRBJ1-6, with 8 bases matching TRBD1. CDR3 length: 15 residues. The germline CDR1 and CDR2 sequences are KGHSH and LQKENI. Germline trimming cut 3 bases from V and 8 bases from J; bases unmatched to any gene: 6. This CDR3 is CASSPRGTGDSPLHF. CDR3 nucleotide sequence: TGTGCCAGCTCACCGCGGGGGACAGGCGATTCACCCCTCCACTTT.

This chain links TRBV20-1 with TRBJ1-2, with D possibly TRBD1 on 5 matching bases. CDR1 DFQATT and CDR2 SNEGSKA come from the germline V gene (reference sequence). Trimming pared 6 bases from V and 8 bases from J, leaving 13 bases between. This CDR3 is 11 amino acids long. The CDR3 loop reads CSATGLWGYTF. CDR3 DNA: TGCAGTGCAACAGGCCTTTGGGGCTACACCTTC.

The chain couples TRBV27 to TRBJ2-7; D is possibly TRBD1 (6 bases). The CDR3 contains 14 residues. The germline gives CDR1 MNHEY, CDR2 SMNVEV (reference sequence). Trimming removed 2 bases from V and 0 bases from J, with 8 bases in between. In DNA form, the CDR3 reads TGTGCCAGCAGTTTAAGGGACACCTCCTACGAGCAGTACTTC. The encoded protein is CASSLRDTSYEQYF.

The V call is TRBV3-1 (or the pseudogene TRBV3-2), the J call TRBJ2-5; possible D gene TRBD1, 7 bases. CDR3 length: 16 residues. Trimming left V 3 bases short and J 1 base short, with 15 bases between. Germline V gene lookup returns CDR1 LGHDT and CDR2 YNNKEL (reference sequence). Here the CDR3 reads CASSHETGRSQETQYF. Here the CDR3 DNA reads TGTGCCAGCAGCCACGAGACAGGGAGGAGCCAAGAGACCCAGTACTTC.

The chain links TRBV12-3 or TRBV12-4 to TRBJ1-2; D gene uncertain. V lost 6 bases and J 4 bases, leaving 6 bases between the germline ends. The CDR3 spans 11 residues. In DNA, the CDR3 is TGTGCCAGCAGGGGAGCCTATGGCTACACCTTC. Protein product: CASRGAYGYTF.